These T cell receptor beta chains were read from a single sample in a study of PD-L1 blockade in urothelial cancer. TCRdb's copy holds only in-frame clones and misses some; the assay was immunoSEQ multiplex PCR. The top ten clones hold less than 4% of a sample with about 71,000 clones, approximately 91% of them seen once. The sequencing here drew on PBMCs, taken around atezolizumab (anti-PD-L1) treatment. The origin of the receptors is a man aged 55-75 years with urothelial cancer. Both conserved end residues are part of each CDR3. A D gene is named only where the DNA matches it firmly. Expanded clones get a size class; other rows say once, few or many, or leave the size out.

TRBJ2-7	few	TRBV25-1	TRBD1	TGTGCCAGCAGAGACAGGGAATCCTACGAGCAGTACTTC	CASRDRESYEQYF
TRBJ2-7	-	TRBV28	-	TGTGCCAGCAGTTCTAGCAGGATCCAGCAGTACTTC	CASSSSRIQQYF
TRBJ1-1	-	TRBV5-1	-	TGCGCCAGCAGCCTGGTAAGTCGAGCAGGGTTAAATCTCGTGGCTGAAGCTTTCTTT	CASSLVSRAGLNLVAEAFF
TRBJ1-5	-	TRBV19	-	TGTGCCAGTTGGGCCCAGACAGGACATAGCAATCAGCCCCAGCATTTT	CASWAQTGHSNQPQHF
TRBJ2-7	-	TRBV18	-	TGTGCCAGCTCACTAGTGGAGGTCTACGAGCAGTACTTC	CASSLVEVYEQYF
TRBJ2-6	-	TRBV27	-	TGTGCCAGCAGTTCCGAGTCTGGGGCCAACGTCCTGACTTTC	CASSSESGANVLTF
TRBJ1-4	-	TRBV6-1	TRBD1	TGTGCCAGCACCGAGACAGGGGGTAATGAAAAACTGTTTTTT	CASTETGGNEKLFF
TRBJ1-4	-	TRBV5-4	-	TGTGCCAGCAGCTTGGGAGAGCTTGCAACTAATGAAAAACTGTTTTTT	CASSLGELATNEKLFF
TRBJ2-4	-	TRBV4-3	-	TGCGCCAGCAGCCAATCCCTGGGGGCCGGAAACATTCAGTACTTC	CASSQSLGAGNIQYF
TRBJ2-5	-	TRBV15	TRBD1	TGTGCCACCAGCAGACCAGGGGGCATGGAGACCCAGTACTTC	CATSRPGGMETQYF
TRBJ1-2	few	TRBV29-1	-	TGCAGCGTTGGGGCAGGGGCCGACCCCCTCTATGGCTACACCTTC	CSVGAGADPLYGYTF
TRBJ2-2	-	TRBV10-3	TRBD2	TGTGCCATCAGTATGGGACTAGCGGGGGGTACCGGGGAGCTGTTTTTT	CAISMGLAGGTGELFF
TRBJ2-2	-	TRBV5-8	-	TGTGCCAGCAGCTCCCAGGTGGACGGCGGAGGGACCGGGGAGCTGTTTTTT	CASSSQVDGGGTGELFF
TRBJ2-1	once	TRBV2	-	TGTGCCAGCAGTGTCTACGGGGTCAATGAGCAGTTCTTC	CASSVYGVNEQFF